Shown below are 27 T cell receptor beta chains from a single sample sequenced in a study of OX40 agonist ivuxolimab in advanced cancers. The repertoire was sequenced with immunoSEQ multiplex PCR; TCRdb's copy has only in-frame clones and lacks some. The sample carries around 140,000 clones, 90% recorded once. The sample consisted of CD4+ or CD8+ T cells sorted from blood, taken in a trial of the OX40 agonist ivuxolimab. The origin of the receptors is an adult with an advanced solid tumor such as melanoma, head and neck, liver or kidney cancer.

CDR3 residues: CASSTVAATGELFF. The DNA for the CDR3 is TGTGCCAGTAGTACGGTAGCGGCCACCGGGGAGCTGTTTTTT. V gene TRBV19 combines with J gene TRBJ2-2; possible D gene TRBD2, 6 bases. The CDR3 sequence is 14 residues long. Germline CDR1 LNHDA, CDR2 SQIVND (reference sequence). V was shortened by 4 bases and J by 4 bases, with 10 bases between the two germline ends.

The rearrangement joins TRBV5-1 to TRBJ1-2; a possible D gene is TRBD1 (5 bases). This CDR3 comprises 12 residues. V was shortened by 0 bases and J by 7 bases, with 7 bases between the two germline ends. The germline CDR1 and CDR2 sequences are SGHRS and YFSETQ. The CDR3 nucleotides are TGCGCCAGCAGCTTGGAGGGGACTGGCTACACCTTC. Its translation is CASSLEGTGYTF.

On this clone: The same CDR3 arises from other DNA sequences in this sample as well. DNA for the CDR3: TGTGCCAGCAGATTAAACACTGAAGCTTTCTTT. Translated: CASRLNTEAFF. V usage is TRBV28 and J usage is TRBJ1-1; D remains ambiguous. V was trimmed by 6 bases and J by 2 bases, leaving 4 bases between them. The CDR3 has 11 amino acids. The germline gives CDR1 MDHEN, CDR2 SYDVKM.

This chain's CDR3 is CASSLNGGTDTQYF. CDR3 in DNA: TGTGCCAGCAGTTTAAACGGAGGCACAGATACGCAGTATTTT. The V call is TRBV28, the J call TRBJ2-3; D is ambiguous. Germline V CDR1 and CDR2: MDHEN, SYDVKM. V was pared by 2 bases and J by 1 base, with 7 bases between. CDR3 size: 14 residues.

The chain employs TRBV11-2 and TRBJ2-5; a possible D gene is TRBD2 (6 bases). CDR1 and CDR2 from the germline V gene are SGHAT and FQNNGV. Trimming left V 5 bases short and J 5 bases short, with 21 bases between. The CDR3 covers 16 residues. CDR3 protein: CASSPLGSGYRETQYF. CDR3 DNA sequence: TGTGCCAGCAGCCCCCTCGGGAGCGGGTATAGGGAGACCCAGTACTTC.

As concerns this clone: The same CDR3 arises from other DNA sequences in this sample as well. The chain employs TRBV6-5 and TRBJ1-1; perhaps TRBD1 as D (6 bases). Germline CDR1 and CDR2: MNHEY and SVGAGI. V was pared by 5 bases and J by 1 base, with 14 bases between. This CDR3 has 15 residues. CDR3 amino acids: CASSQTGVGNTEAFF. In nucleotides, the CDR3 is TGTGCCAGCAGTCAGACAGGCGTAGGGAACACTGAAGCTTTCTTT.

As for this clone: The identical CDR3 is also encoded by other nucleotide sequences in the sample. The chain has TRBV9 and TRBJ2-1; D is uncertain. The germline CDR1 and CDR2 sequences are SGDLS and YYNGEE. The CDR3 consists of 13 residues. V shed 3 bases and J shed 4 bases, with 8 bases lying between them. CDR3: CASSGGTYNEQFF. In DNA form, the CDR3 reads TGTGCCAGCAGCGGGGGAACATACAATGAGCAGTTCTTC. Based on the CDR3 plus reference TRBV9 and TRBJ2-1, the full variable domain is DSGVTQTPKHLITATGQRVTLRCSPRSGDLSVYWYQQSLDQGLQFLIQYYNGEERAKGNILERFSAQQFPDLHSELNLSSLELGDSALYFCASSGGTYNEQFFGPGTRLTVL.

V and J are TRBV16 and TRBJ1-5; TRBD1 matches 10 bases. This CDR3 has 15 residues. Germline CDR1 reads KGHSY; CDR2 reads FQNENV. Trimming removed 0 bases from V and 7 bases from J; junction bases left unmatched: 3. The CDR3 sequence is CASSQSGTGEQPQHF. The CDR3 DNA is TGTGCCAGCAGCCAATCCGGGACAGGGGAGCAGCCCCAGCATTTT.

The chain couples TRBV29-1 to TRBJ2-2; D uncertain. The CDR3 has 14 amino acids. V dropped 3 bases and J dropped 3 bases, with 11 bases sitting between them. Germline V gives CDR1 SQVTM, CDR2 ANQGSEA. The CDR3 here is CSVEMVGDTGELFF. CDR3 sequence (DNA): TGCAGCGTTGAGATGGTTGGGGACACCGGGGAGCTGTTTTTT.

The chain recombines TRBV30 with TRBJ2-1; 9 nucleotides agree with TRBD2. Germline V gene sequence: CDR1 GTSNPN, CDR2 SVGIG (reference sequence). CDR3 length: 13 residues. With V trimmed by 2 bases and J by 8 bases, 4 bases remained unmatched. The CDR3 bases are TGTGCCTGGAGTTTTAGCGGGAGTGATGAGCAGTTCTTC. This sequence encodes CAWSFSGSDEQFF. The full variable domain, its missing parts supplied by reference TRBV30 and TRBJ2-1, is SQTIHQWPATLVQPVGSPLSLECTVEGTSNPNLYWYRQAAGRGLQLLFYSVGIGQISSEVPQNLSASRPQDRQFILSSKKLLLSDSGFYLCAWSFSGSDEQFFGPGTRLTVL.

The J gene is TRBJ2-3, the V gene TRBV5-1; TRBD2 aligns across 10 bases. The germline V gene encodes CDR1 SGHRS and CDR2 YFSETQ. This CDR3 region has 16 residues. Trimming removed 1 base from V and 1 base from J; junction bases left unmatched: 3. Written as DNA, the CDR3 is TGCGCCAGCAGCTTGTCGGGACTAGCGCGCACAGATACGCAGTATTTT. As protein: CASSLSGLARTDTQYF.

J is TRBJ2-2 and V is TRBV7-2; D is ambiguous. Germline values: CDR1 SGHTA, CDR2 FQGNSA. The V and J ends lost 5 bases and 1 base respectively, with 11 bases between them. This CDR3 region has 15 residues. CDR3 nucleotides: TGTGCCAGCAGCCGTGATGCCGTGAACACCGGGGAGCTGTTTTTT. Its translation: CASSRDAVNTGELFF.

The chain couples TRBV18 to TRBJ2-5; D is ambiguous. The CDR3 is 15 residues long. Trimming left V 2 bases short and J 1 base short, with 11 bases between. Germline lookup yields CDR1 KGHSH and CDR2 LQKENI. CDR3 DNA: TGTGCCAGCTCACCATATACCACAGCCCAAGAGACCCAGTACTTC. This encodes CASSPYTTAQETQYF.

CDR3 loop: CASSYRAPTQETQYF. The DNA of the CDR3 is TGTGCCAGTAGTTACCGGGCGCCTACCCAAGAGACCCAGTACTTC. V is TRBV19 and J is TRBJ2-5; D is undetermined. Between the trimmed V and J ends, which lost 5 bases and 1 base, there was a span of 14 bases. Looked up from germline, CDR1 is LNHDA and CDR2 is SQIVND (reference sequence). This CDR3 comprises 15 residues.

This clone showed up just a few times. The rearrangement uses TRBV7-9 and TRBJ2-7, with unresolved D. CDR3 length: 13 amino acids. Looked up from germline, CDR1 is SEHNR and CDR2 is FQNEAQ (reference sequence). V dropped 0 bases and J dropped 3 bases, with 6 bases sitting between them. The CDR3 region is CASSLAHSYEQYF. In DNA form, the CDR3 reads TGTGCCAGCAGCTTAGCGCACAGCTACGAGCAGTACTTC.

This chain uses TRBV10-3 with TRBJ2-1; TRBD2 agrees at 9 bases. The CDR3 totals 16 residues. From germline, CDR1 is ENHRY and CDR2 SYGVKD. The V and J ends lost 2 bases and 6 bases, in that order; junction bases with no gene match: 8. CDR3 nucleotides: TGTGCCATCAGTGAGCTTTGGCGGGAGGGACGCAATGAGCAGTTCTTC. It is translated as CAISELWREGRNEQFF.

CDR3 nucleotides: TGTGCCAGCTCCTTGACTAGCGGGCCCTCTACCGAGCAGTTCTTC. Its protein product is CASSLTSGPSTEQFF. The gene calls are TRBV18 and TRBJ2-1, with 10 positions matching TRBD2. J was trimmed by 10 bases and V by 6 bases; bases with no gene match: 12. Per the germline V gene, CDR1 is KGHSH and CDR2 is LQKENI. This CDR3 region has 15 residues.

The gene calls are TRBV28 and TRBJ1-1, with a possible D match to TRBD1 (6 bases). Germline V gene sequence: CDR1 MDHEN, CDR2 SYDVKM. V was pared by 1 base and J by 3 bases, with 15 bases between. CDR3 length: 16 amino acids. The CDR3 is CASSLSQGFLDTEAFF. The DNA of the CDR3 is TGTGCCAGCAGTTTATCTCAGGGGTTTCTGGACACTGAAGCTTTCTTT.

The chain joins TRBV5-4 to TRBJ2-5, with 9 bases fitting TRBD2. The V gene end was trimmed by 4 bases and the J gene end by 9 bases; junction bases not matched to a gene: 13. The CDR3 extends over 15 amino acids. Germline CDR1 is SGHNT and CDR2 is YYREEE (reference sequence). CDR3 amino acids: CASSAGGLSNQPQYF. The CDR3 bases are TGTGCCAGCAGCGCGGGGGGGCTGTCCAATCAGCCCCAGTACTTC. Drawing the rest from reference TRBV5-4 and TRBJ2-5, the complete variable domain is ETGVTQSPTHLIKTRGQQVTLRCSSQSGHNTVSWYQQALGQGPQFIFQYYREEENGRGNFPPRFSGLQFPNYSSELNVNALELDDSALYLCASSAGGLSNQPQYFGPGTRLLVL.

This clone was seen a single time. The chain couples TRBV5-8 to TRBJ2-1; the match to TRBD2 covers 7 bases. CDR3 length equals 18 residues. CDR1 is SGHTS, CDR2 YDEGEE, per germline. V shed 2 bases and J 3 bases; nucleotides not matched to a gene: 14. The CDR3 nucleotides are TGTGCCAGCAGCTTACTTTTCTATAAGCGGGAATTCTACAATGAGCAGTTCTTC. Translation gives CASSLLFYKREFYNEQFF. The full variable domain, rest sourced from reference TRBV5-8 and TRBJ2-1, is EAGVTQSPTHLIKTRGQQATLRCSPISGHTSVYWYQQALGLGLQFLLWYDEGEERNRGNFPPRFSGRQFPNYSSELNVNALELEDSALYLCASSLLFYKREFYNEQFFGPGTRLTVL.

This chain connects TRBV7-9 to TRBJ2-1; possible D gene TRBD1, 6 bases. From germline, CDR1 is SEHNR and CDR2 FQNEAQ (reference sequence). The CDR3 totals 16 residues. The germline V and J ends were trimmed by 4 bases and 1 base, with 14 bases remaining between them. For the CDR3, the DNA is TGTGCCAGCAGCTCCATGGCAGGGGAATCCTACAATGAGCAGTTCTTC. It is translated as CASSSMAGESYNEQFF.

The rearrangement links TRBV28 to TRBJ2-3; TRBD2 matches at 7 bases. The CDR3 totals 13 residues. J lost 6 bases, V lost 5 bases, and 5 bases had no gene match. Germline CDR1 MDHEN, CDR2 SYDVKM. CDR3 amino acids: CASSTGGWDTQYF. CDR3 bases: TGTGCCAGCAGTACGGGAGGATGGGATACGCAGTATTTT.

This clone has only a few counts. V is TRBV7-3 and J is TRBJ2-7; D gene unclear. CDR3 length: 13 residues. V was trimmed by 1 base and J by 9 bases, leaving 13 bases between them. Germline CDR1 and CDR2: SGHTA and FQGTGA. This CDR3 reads CASSLSEGMWQYF. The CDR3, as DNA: TGTGCCAGCAGCTTAAGTGAAGGAATGTGGCAGTACTTC.

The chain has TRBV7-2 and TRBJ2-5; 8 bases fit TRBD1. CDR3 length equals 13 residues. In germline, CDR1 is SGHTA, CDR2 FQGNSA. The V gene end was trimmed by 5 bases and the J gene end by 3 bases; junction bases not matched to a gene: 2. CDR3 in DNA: TGTGCCAGCAGCCAGACAGGGGAAGAGACCCAGTACTTC. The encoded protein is CASSQTGEETQYF.

CDR3 sequence: CASRPQGKNSPLHF. The DNA of the CDR3 is TGTGCCAGCAGACCACAAGGGAAAAATTCACCCCTCCACTTT. The chain couples TRBV28 to TRBJ1-6; D is unclear. CDR1 is MDHEN and CDR2 is SYDVKM in the germline V gene. Trimming shortened V by 6 bases and J by 7 bases, and 13 bases separated the two germline ends. The CDR3 loop spans 14 amino acids.

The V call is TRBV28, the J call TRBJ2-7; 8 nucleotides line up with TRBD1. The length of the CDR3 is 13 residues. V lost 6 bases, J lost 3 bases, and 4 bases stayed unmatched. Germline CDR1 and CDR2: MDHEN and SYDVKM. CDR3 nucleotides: TGTGCCAGCAGACAGGGGGAGGTCTACGAGCAGTACTTC. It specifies CASRQGEVYEQYF.

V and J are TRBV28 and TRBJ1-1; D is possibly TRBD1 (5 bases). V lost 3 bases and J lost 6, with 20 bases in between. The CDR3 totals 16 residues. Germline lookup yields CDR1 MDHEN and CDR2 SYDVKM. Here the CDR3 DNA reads TGTGCCAGCAGTTTCCCCTCTCTAACAGGTACCCCTGAAGCTTTCTTT. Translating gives CASSFPSLTGTPEAFF.